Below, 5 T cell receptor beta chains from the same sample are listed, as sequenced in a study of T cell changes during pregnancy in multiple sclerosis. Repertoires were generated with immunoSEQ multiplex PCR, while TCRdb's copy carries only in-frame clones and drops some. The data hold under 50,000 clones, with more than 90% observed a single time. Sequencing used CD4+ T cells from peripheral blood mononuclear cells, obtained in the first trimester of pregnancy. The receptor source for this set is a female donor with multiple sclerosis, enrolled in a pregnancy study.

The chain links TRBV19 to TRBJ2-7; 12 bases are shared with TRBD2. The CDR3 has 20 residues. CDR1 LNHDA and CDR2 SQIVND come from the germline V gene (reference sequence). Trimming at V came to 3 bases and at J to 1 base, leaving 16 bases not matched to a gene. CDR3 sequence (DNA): TGTGCCAGTAGTATTTGGACTAGCGGGGCCAGCCCTAATGCATCCTACGAGCAGTACTTC. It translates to CASSIWTSGASPNASYEQYF.

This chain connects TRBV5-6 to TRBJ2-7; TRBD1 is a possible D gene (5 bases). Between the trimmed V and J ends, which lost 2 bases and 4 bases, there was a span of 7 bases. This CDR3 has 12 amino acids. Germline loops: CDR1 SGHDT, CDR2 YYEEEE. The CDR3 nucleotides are TGTGCCAGCAGCTTTTACAGGTACGAGCAGTACTTC. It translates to CASSFYRYEQYF.

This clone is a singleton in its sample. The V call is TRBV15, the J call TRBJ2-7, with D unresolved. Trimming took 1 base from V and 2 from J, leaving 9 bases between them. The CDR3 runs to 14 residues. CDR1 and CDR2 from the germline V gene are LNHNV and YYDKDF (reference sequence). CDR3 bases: TGTGCCACCAGCAGAGTGGGCGCAACCTACGAGCAGTACTTC. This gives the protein CATSRVGATYEQYF.

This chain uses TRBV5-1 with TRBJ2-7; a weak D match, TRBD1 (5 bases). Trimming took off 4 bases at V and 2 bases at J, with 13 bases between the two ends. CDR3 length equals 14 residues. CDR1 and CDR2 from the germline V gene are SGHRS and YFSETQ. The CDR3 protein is CASSHTGETYEQYF. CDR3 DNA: TGCGCCAGCAGCCATACAGGAGAAACCTACGAGCAGTACTTC.

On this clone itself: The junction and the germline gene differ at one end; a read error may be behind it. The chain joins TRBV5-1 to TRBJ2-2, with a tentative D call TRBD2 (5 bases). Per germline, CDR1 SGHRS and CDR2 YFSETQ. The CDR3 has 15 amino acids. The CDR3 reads CASSLDPRGTGELFF. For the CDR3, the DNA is TGCGCCAGCAGTTTGGATCCCAGAGGGACCGGGGAGCTGTTTTTT.